This entry lists 21 T cell receptor beta chains sequenced from one sample in a study of T cell changes during pregnancy in multiple sclerosis. Here immunoSEQ multiplex PCR was the method, and the copy in TCRdb shows in-frame clones only, minus some. The table records fewer than 80,000 clones, roughly nine tenths of them present only once. The sample was peripheral blood, taken in the first trimester of pregnancy. These receptors all stem from a female donor in good health, enrolled as a control in a pregnancy study.

V gene TRBV7-2 combines with J gene TRBJ2-1; 7 nucleotides line up with TRBD1. Germline V gene sequence: CDR1 SGHTA, CDR2 FQGNSA. The V segment lost 3 bases and the J segment 8 bases; nucleotides outside the gene matches: 10. CDR3 size: 15 residues. CDR3 coding DNA: TGTGCCAGCAGCTTCGGGACAGTAGGGTTCTATGAGCAGTTCTTC. Translated: CASSFGTVGFYEQFF.

The J gene is TRBJ2-7, the V gene TRBV6-1; possible D gene TRBD1, 6 bases. V was pared by 2 bases and J by 2 bases, with 10 bases between. This CDR3 has 14 residues. Germline V gives CDR1 MNHNS, CDR2 SASEGT. The CDR3 protein is CASSETGSTYEQYF. CDR3 nucleotides: TGTGCCAGCAGTGAAACAGGGAGCACCTACGAGCAGTACTTC.

The V and J genes are TRBV5-1 and TRBJ2-7, with D possibly TRBD2 on 6 matching bases. Germline CDR1 SGHRS, CDR2 YFSETQ. The CDR3 spans 15 residues. Trimming took off 4 bases at V and 3 bases at J, with 17 bases between the two ends. CDR3 sequence reads: CASSPLAGTYYEQYF. CDR3 nucleotide sequence: TGCGCCAGCAGCCCCTTGGCAGGGACTTACTACGAGCAGTACTTC.

The rearrangement links TRBV28 to TRBJ1-6; D might be TRBD1 (5 bases). Trimming shortened V by 6 bases and J by 7 bases, and 13 bases separated the two germline ends. The CDR3 loop spans 14 amino acids. The V gene's germline CDR1 is MDHEN and CDR2 SYDVKM. The CDR3 reads CASREGLGNSPLHF. CDR3 nucleotides: TGTGCCAGCAGAGAGGGACTGGGAAATTCACCCCTCCACTTT.

This clone came up a few times. V and J are TRBV19 and TRBJ1-5; D gene ambiguous. V was cut by 1 base and J by 4 bases, with 17 bases left in between. The length of the CDR3 is 17 residues. Germline lookup yields CDR1 LNHDA and CDR2 SQIVND (reference sequence). The CDR3 coding sequence is TGTGCCAGTAGTATAGTTACTATGTCCCCGATAAATCAGCCCCAGCATTTT. As protein: CASSIVTMSPINQPQHF.

In its sample, this clone was seen once. V gene TRBV7-9 combines with J gene TRBJ1-5; no clear D gene. The CDR3 loop spans 13 amino acids. Germline CDR1 reads SEHNR; CDR2 reads FQNEAQ (reference sequence). The ends were cut back, 3 bases at V and 3 bases at J, with 6 bases in the middle. The CDR3 bases are TGTGCCAGCAGCTTGTTGTACAATCAGCCCCAGCATTTT. It codes for CASSLLYNQPQHF.

V usage is TRBV19 and J usage is TRBJ1-2; TRBD1 matches at 8 bases. V lost 1 base to trimming and J lost 10 bases; unmatched junction nucleotides: 11. The CDR3 is 15 amino acids. Germline V gene sequence: CDR1 LNHDA, CDR2 SQIVND (reference sequence). This chain's CDR3 is CASSIGTGSSFDYTF. The CDR3 nucleotides read TGTGCCAGTAGTATAGGGACAGGGAGCAGCTTCGACTACACCTTC.

The chain employs TRBV27 and TRBJ1-1, with 9 bases fitting TRBD1. This CDR3 has 16 amino acids. J was trimmed by 4 bases and V by 5 bases; bases with no gene match: 11. Looked up from germline, CDR1 is MNHEY and CDR2 is SMNVEV (reference sequence). As DNA, the CDR3 is TGTGCCAGCAGTCCAAGGACAGGGGTGATTCTCACTGAAGCTTTCTTT. It encodes CASSPRTGVILTEAFF.

On this clone: The junction departs from the called germline gene at one end, perhaps through a read error. The chain carries TRBV7-7 and TRBJ2-5; D is perhaps TRBD2 (5 bases). The CDR3 has 13 residues. Per germline, CDR1 SSHAT and CDR2 FNYEAQ (reference sequence). The DNA of the CDR3 is TGTGCTAGCAGCTTACGAGGGATGGAGACCCAGTACTTC. Amino acids: CASSLRGMETQYF. Full variable domain (rest looked up from reference TRBV7-7 and TRBJ2-5): GAGVSQSPRYKVTKRGQDVTLRCDPISSHATLYWYQQALGQGPEFLTYFNYEAQPDKSGLPSDRFSAERPEGSISTLTIQRTEQRDSAMYRCASSLRGMETQYFGPGTRLLVL.

This sequence joins TRBV5-1 and TRBJ2-1, with D possibly being TRBD1 (6 bases). This CDR3 contains 15 residues. The V end was cut by 0 bases, the J end by 6 bases, with 13 bases between. The germline V gene encodes CDR1 SGHRS and CDR2 YFSETQ. In DNA, the CDR3 is TGCGCCAGCAGCTTGGGGGCAGGGGTCACCAATGAGCAGTTCTTC. Amino acid sequence: CASSLGAGVTNEQFF.

This clone was picked up one time. The chain uses TRBV7-2 and TRBJ2-5, with 13 nucleotides matching TRBD2. The end of the DNA aligns better with TRBJ2-7, so the J call may be wrong. Germline V CDR1 and CDR2: SGHTA, FQGNSA. The CDR3 covers 19 residues. In DNA form, the CDR3 reads TGTGCCAGCAGATCTAATATCGGACTAGCGGGAGAGTCCCACTACGAGCAGTACTTC. As protein: CASRSNIGLAGESHYEQYF.

The rearrangement joins TRBV6-1 to TRBJ1-1, with no clear D. Trimming pared 1 base from V and 0 bases from J, leaving 3 bases between. The germline CDR1 and CDR2 sequences are MNHNS and SASEGT. The CDR3 totals 13 residues. CDR3 loop: CASSEVMNTEAFF. The CDR3 DNA follows: TGTGCCAGCAGTGAAGTTATGAACACTGAAGCTTTCTTT.

The genes are TRBV28 and TRBJ2-1; maybe TRBD1 (6 bases). The CDR3 length is 13 residues. V was cut by 5 bases and J by 4 bases, with 9 bases left in between. Per germline, CDR1 MDHEN and CDR2 SYDVKM. CDR3 coding DNA: TGTGCCAGCAGTCCCAGGGGATACAATGAGCAGTTCTTC. This encodes CASSPRGYNEQFF.

This clone was observed a single time. The rearrangement links TRBV5-1 to TRBJ1-5; 7 bases match TRBD1. Trimming took 0 bases from V and 6 from J; bases not matched to a gene: 6. This CDR3 comprises 15 residues. CDR1 is SGHRS and CDR2 is YFSETQ in the germline V gene. Here the CDR3 DNA reads TGCGCCAGCAGCTTGGAAGGGGGCCTGAGTCAGCCCCAGCATTTT. Translated, it gives CASSLEGGLSQPQHF.

This clone appeared once. The chain has TRBV28 and TRBJ2-7; 9 nucleotides line up with TRBD1. CDR1 MDHEN and CDR2 SYDVKM come from the germline V gene. V trimming: 8 bases; J trimming: 4 bases; junction bases outside the gene matches: 6. The CDR3 is 13 residues long. CDR3 region: CASAGTGTYEQYF. The CDR3 DNA reads as TGTGCCAGCGCCGGGACAGGGACATACGAGCAGTACTTC.

This chain joins TRBV6-4 and TRBJ1-2; 8 bases are a match to TRBD1. V gave up 3 bases and J gave up 0 bases; unmatched junction bases: 6. The germline V gene has CDR1 MRHNA and CDR2 SNTAGT. The CDR3 sequence is 16 residues long. The CDR3, as DNA: TGTGCCAGCAGTGATCAAGCGACAGGGGCTAACTATGGCTACACCTTC. Translating gives CASSDQATGANYGYTF.

This chain joins TRBV6-1 and TRBJ2-7, with 11 bases matching TRBD1. J was trimmed by 7 bases and V by 7 bases; bases with no gene match: 9. The CDR3 is 14 amino acids. Germline lookup yields CDR1 MNHNS and CDR2 SASEGT. The CDR3 coding sequence is TGTGCCAGCACCTTGGACAGGGGGCGTAGGGAGCAGTACTTC. Protein: CASTLDRGRREQYF.

V is TRBV2 and J is TRBJ2-3; 9 nucleotides match TRBD1. CDR3 length: 15 residues. Germline trimming cut 6 bases from V and 3 bases from J; bases unmatched to any gene: 7. Per the germline V gene, CDR1 is SNHLY and CDR2 is FYNNEI. The CDR3 sequence: CASRNGQGSTDTQYF. Written as DNA, the CDR3 is TGTGCCAGCAGGAATGGACAGGGGTCAACAGATACGCAGTATTTT.

The chain joins TRBV5-4 to TRBJ2-7, with 8 nucleotides matching TRBD1. V shed 4 bases and J 0 bases; nucleotides not matched to a gene: 3. The germline V gene has CDR1 SGHNT and CDR2 YYREEE (reference sequence). This CDR3 is 14 amino acids long. The CDR3 loop is CASSPTGGSYEQYF. In DNA form, the CDR3 reads TGTGCCAGCAGCCCCACAGGGGGCTCCTACGAGCAGTACTTC.

The chain combines TRBV12-5 with TRBJ1-1; no definite D call. The length of the CDR3 is 15 residues. V gave up 0 bases and J gave up 2 bases, with 10 bases separating them. Per germline, CDR1 LGHNT and CDR2 FRNRAP. This CDR3 is CASGLVRGFNTEAFF. In DNA, the CDR3 is TGTGCTAGTGGTTTGGTACGGGGATTCAACACTGAAGCTTTCTTT.

This chain links TRBV7-2 with TRBJ1-1; D may be TRBD1 (5 bases). The germline gives CDR1 SGHTA, CDR2 FQGNSA. The CDR3 runs to 16 residues. Deletions cut 1 base from V and 0 bases from J, with 12 bases between. CDR3 loop: CASSLGPRGVNTEAFF. CDR3 DNA sequence: TGTGCCAGCAGCTTAGGCCCCCGGGGGGTGAACACTGAAGCTTTCTTT.